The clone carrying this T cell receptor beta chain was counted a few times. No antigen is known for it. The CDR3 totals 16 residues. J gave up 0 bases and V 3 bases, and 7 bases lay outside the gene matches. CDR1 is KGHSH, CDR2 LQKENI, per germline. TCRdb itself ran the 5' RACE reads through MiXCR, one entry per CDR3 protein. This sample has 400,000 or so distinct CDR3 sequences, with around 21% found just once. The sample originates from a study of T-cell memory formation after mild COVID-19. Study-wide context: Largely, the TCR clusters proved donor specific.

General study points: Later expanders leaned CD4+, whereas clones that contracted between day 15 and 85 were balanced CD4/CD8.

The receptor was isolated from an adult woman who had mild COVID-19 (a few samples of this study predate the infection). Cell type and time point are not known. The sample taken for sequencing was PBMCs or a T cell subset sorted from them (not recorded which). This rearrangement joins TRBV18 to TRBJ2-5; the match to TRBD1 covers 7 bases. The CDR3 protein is CASSPDRAPNQETQYF. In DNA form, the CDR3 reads TGTGCCAGCTCACCCGACAGGGCGCCCAACCAAGAGACCCAGTACTTC.